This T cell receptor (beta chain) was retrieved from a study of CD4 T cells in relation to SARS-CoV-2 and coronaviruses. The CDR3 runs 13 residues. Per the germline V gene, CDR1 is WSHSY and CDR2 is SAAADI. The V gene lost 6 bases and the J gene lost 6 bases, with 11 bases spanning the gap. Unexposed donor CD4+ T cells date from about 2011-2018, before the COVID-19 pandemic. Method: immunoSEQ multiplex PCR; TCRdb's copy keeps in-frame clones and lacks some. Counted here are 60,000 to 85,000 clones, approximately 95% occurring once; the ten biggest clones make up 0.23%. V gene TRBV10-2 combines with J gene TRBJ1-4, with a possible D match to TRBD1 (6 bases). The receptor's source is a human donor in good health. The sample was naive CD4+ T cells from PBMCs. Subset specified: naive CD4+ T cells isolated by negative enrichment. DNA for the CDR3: TGCGCCAGCAGGTTTGCAGGGGATGAAAAACTGTTTTTT. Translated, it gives CASRFAGDEKLFF.